Shown below are 23 T cell receptor beta chains from a single sample sequenced in a study of identical twins. TCRdb used MiXCR to reprocess the 5' RACE reads, holding one entry per CDR3 protein. This table holds around 500,000 distinct CDR3 sequences, over 12% found once. These data were likewise used in another study, on yellow fever vaccine responses in identical twins.

The sample was CD4+ T cells sorted from blood. The receptors here all came from a woman in her late teens or twenties in good health.

The rearrangement joins TRBV28 to TRBJ2-1; the D is unclear. V gave up 5 bases and J gave up 4 bases, with 15 bases separating them. Germline V CDR1 and CDR2: MDHEN, SYDVKM. The CDR3 runs to 15 residues. CDR3 sequence reads: CASSATRAEYNEQFF. The CDR3 coding sequence is TGTGCCAGCAGTGCCACCCGGGCGGAGTACAATGAGCAGTTCTTC.

The chain carries TRBV5-6 and TRBJ2-5; D remains unclear. Germline V gene sequence: CDR1 SGHDT, CDR2 YYEEEE. The V and J ends lost 3 bases and 5 bases respectively, with 14 bases between them. This CDR3 is built from 14 residues. CDR3 in amino acids: CASSSWVLTETQYF. CDR3 DNA sequence: TGTGCCAGCAGCTCCTGGGTATTGACGGAGACCCAGTACTTC.

The sample holds a few counts of this clonotype. The chain links TRBV5-1 to TRBJ2-7; D may be TRBD1 (6 bases). The CDR3 spans 16 residues. CDR1 is SGHRS, CDR2 YFSETQ, per germline. V gave up 0 bases and J gave up 0 bases, with 13 bases separating them. The CDR3 DNA sequence: TGCGCCAGCAGCTTGGTGGCAGGGGAGAGCTCCTACGAGCAGTACTTC. It is translated as CASSLVAGESSYEQYF.

This chain joins TRBV11-2 and TRBJ2-1; D is uncertain. V was cut by 0 bases and J by 1 base, with 1 base left in between. The CDR3 length is 13 residues. CDR1 is SGHAT, CDR2 FQNNGV, per germline. The CDR3 DNA follows: TGTGCCAGCAGCTTAGAATCCTACAATGAGCAGTTCTTC. This sequence encodes CASSLESYNEQFF.

This clonotype occurred a few times. The chain links TRBV20-1 to TRBJ2-7; D unresolved. The CDR3 is made up of 10 amino acids. V gave up 4 bases and J gave up 3 bases, with 4 bases separating them. The germline gives CDR1 DFQATT, CDR2 SNEGSKA (reference sequence). The CDR3 DNA reads TGCAGTGCTAATTACTACGAGCAGTACTTC. Translating it yields CSANYYEQYF.

J is TRBJ2-1 and V is TRBV28, with D perhaps matching TRBD2 (6 bases). The CDR3 has 19 amino acids. V was shortened by 5 bases and J by 11 bases, with 34 bases between the two germline ends. Germline CDR1 reads MDHEN; CDR2 reads SYDVKM. The CDR3 here is CASSPELEAGPGFLYQQFF. CDR3 nucleotide sequence: TGTGCCAGCAGTCCCGAGCTAGAGGCGGGGCCTGGGTTCCTTTACCAGCAGTTCTTC.

There are a few counts of this clonotype. V is TRBV18 and J is TRBJ1-4; D uncertain. Germline V gene lookup returns CDR1 KGHSH and CDR2 LQKENI. CDR3 size: 15 residues. V was trimmed by 4 bases and J by 2 bases, leaving 11 bases between them. The CDR3 reads CASSLNGPTNEKLFF. In nucleotides, the CDR3 is TGTGCCAGCTCACTTAACGGGCCGACTAATGAAAAACTGTTTTTT.

This clonotype occurred a few times. The J gene is TRBJ1-5, the V gene TRBV20-1; D possibly corresponds to TRBD1 (5 bases). CDR3 length equals 17 residues. Germline lookup yields CDR1 DFQATT and CDR2 SNEGSKA (reference sequence). V lost 0 bases, J lost 4 bases, and 19 bases lay in between. The CDR3 DNA follows: TGCAGTGCTAGAGATCTTATGGGGGTAGTAAGTAATCAGCCCCAGCATTTT. This translates into CSARDLMGVVSNQPQHF.

This clonotype was picked up a small number of times. The J gene is TRBJ1-1, the V gene TRBV5-1, with a weak D call TRBD1 (6 bases). V was trimmed by 4 bases and J by 3 bases, leaving 10 bases between them. This CDR3 comprises 13 residues. Germline V gene data show CDR1 as SGHRS and CDR2 as YFSETQ. The CDR3 region is CASSPDSYTEAFF. The CDR3 nucleotides are TGCGCCAGCAGCCCGGACAGCTACACTGAAGCTTTCTTT.

This clonotype was found a few times. The gene calls are TRBV12-3 or TRBV12-4 and TRBJ2-5; perhaps TRBD1 as D (6 bases). The V end lost 6 bases, the J end lost 5 bases, and 16 bases lay between the germline ends. The CDR3 extends over 14 amino acids. The CDR3 DNA follows: TGTGCCAGCAGAGCAGGACAGCGAGACGAGACCCAGTACTTC. The encoded protein is CASRAGQRDETQYF.

This clonotype was seen only a few times. The rearrangement uses TRBV4-3 and TRBJ2-7; 9 nucleotides match TRBD1. The ends lost 6 bases at V and 6 bases at J; junction bases unmatched: 12. The CDR3 contains 15 residues. CDR1 is LGHNA, CDR2 YSLEER, per germline. This CDR3 is CASSSGWDRVSEQYF. Written as DNA, the CDR3 is TGCGCCAGCAGTAGCGGTTGGGACAGGGTTAGCGAGCAGTACTTC.

This chain connects TRBV28 to TRBJ2-2, with D possibly being TRBD1 or TRBD2 (8 bases each). This CDR3 has 16 residues. Germline CDR1 and CDR2: MDHEN and SYDVKM. Trimming left V 6 bases short and J 1 base short, with 15 bases between. CDR3 loop: CASSRGGTGNTGELFF. The CDR3 region has the DNA TGTGCCAGCAGCCGGGGGGGGACAGGGAACACCGGGGAGCTGTTTTTT.

There are a few counts of this clonotype. The chain recombines TRBV6-1 with TRBJ2-1; a weak D match, TRBD1 (5 bases). V was clipped by 1 base and J by 4 bases, with 5 bases between them. This CDR3 has 13 amino acids. Germline V gene lookup returns CDR1 MNHNS and CDR2 SASEGT. The CDR3 is CASSEGQYNEQFF. As DNA, the CDR3 is TGTGCCAGCAGTGAAGGACAGTACAATGAGCAGTTCTTC.

The chain uses TRBV7-9 and TRBJ2-3, with D perhaps TRBD2 (6 bases). The ends were cut back, 5 bases at V and 6 bases at J, with 24 bases in the middle. This CDR3 has 17 residues. Germline V lookup: CDR1 SEHNR, CDR2 FQNEAQ (reference sequence). The CDR3 nucleotides read TGTGCCAGCAGCCCCCTTGCGGCGGGGAGAACCTTGGATACGCAGTATTTT. Its protein product is CASSPLAAGRTLDTQYF.

This clonotype has a count of ten or more. This rearrangement joins TRBV29-1 to TRBJ2-3; D gene ambiguous. The V end was cut by 4 bases, the J end by 4 bases, with 12 bases between. Germline CDR1 and CDR2: SQVTM and ANQGSEA. The CDR3 has 13 amino acids. CDR3 sequence (DNA): TGCAGCGTTGGGCGCGGTTTCCCAGATACGCAGTATTTT. It encodes CSVGRGFPDTQYF.

This clonotype has only a few counts. V gene TRBV7-8 combines with J gene TRBJ2-3; D call uncertain. From germline, CDR1 is SGHVS and CDR2 FQNEAQ. V was shortened by 0 bases and J by 2 bases, with 6 bases between the two germline ends. The CDR3 spans 14 residues. The CDR3 reads CASSLAGFTDTQYF. The CDR3 nucleotides read TGTGCCAGCAGCTTAGCAGGGTTCACAGATACGCAGTATTTT.

The J gene is TRBJ2-7, the V gene TRBV11-3, with 13 nucleotides matching TRBD2. The germline gives CDR1 SGHNT, CDR2 YENEEA. With 6 bases clipped from V and 4 bases from J, the junction kept 9 bases outside the gene matches. The CDR3 is made up of 16 amino acids. CDR3 nucleotide sequence: TGTGCCAGCAGTTCCGGGACTAGCGGGAAAGGGTACGAGCAGTACTTC. Its translation is CASSSGTSGKGYEQYF.

The chain recombines TRBV12-3 or TRBV12-4 with TRBJ2-4, with 9 bases fitting TRBD2. Losses at the gene ends were 3 bases for V and 9 bases for J; bases not matched to a gene: 12. The CDR3 spans 16 residues. The CDR3 nucleotides read TGTGCCAGCAGTTTGGGAGGGAGGCGGGGGGGGCCCATTCAGTACTTC. This sequence encodes CASSLGGRRGGPIQYF.

This rearrangement joins TRBV12-3 or TRBV12-4 to TRBJ2-7; TRBD2 matches at 13 bases. The CDR3 spans 14 residues. V gave up 6 bases and J gave up 8 bases; unmatched junction bases: 7. CDR3 DNA: TGTGCCAGCAGACCGACTAGCGGGAGGCTTCAGCAGTACTTC. It yields the protein CASRPTSGRLQQYF.

The chain has TRBV24-1 and TRBJ2-1; the match to TRBD2 covers 9 bases. The germline CDR1 and CDR2 sequences are KGHDR and SFDVKD. The V segment lost 3 bases and the J segment 2 bases; nucleotides outside the gene matches: 19. The CDR3 totals 21 residues. In nucleotides, the CDR3 is TGTGCCACCAGTGATACCGCGGGGGGGGCTCCTAGGCATCAAACCTACAATGAGCAGTTCTTC. Its protein is CATSDTAGGAPRHQTYNEQFF.

This clonotype was observed many times. The gene calls are TRBV20-1 and TRBJ2-1, with TRBD2 matching 11 bases. Trimming removed 0 bases from V and 5 bases from J; junction bases left unmatched: 6. The CDR3 consists of 16 residues. Looked up from germline, CDR1 is DFQATT and CDR2 is SNEGSKA (reference sequence). CDR3 bases: TGCAGTGCTAGAGACTCCGTAGCGGGAGGGAACAATGAGCAGTTCTTC. Protein product: CSARDSVAGGNNEQFF.

In this sample, this clonotype turned up a few times. The J gene is TRBJ2-5, the V gene TRBV9, with 15 bases aligning to TRBD2. The CDR3 has 16 residues. Germline lookup yields CDR1 SGDLS and CDR2 YYNGEE. The V segment lost 5 bases and the J segment 4 bases; nucleotides outside the gene matches: 6. For the CDR3, the DNA is TGTGCCAGCAGTAGGACTAGCGGGGGGGCCCCAGAGACCCAGTACTTC. Its protein is CASSRTSGGAPETQYF.

This chain joins TRBV6-5 and TRBJ2-1, with no clear D. There are 13 residues in the CDR3. Germline V gene data show CDR1 as MNHEY and CDR2 as SVGAGI. Trimming took 0 bases from V and 15 from J, leaving 15 bases between them. The CDR3 is CASSYSKWAVLFF. The DNA of the CDR3 is TGTGCCAGCAGTTACTCGAAATGGGCCGTCCTGTTCTTC.